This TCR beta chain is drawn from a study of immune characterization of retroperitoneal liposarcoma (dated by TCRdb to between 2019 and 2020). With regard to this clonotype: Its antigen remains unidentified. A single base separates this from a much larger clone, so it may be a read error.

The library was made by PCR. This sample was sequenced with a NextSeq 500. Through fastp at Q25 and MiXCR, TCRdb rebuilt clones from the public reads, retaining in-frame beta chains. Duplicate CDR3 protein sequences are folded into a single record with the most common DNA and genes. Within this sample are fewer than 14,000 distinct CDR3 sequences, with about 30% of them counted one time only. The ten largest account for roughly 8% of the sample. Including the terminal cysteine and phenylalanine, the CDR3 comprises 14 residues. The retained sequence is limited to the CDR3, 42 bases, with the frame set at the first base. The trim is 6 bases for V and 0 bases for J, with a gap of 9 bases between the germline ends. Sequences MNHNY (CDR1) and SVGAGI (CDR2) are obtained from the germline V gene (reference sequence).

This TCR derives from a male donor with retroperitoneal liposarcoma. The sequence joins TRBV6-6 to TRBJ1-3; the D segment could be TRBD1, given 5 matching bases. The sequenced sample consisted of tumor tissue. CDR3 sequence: CASRDQGSGNTIYF. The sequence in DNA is TGTGCCAGCAGAGATCAGGGCTCTGGAAACACCATATATTTT.